Presented here are 10 T cell receptor beta chains from one specimen sequenced in a study of monozygotic twins with inflammatory bowel disease. Each CDR3 protein gets one entry in TCRdb, which reprocessed the 5' RACE reads and gives no DNA. The sample holds around 410,000 distinct CDR3 sequences. The sample comprised blood. Receptor source: a human donor with ulcerative colitis or Crohn's disease, or a healthy co-twin of an affected twin (not recorded which).

This chain uses TRBV7-8 with TRBJ2-2; there is no DNA to check the TCRdb D call of TRBD1. Germline CDR1 reads SGHVS; CDR2 reads FQNEAQ. The CDR3 extends over 14 amino acids. The CDR3 sequence is CASSPREYTGELFF.

V and J are TRBV3-1 and TRBJ2-1; TCRdb outputs TRBD2, but without DNA this stays unchecked. The CDR3 is 14 residues long. CDR1 and CDR2 from the germline V gene are LGHDT and YNNKEL (reference sequence). This CDR3 reads CASSQTSGRYEQFF.

The rearrangement uses TRBV16 and TRBJ2-5; with no DNA, the TCRdb D assignment of TRBD1 cannot be verified. Per germline, CDR1 KGHSY and CDR2 FQNENV. The CDR3 length is 15 residues. CDR3: CASSQSGQFQETQYF.

The chain carries TRBV27 and TRBJ1-5. CDR1 and CDR2 from the germline V gene are MNHEY and SMNVEV (reference sequence). The CDR3 runs to 15 residues. The CDR3 sequence is CASRMDGVSNQPQHF.

V usage is TRBV7-9 and J usage is TRBJ1-4; the TCRdb D gene call, TRBD1, has no DNA to confirm it. CDR3 size: 14 residues. Germline assignment: CDR1 SEHNR and CDR2 FQNEAQ (reference sequence). The CDR3 loop is CASSWGQGNEKLFF.

The chain links TRBV15 to TRBJ2-1; the D call from TCRdb, TRBD2, cannot be confirmed without DNA. Germline CDR1 LNHNV, CDR2 YYDKDF (reference sequence). This CDR3 region has 15 residues. The CDR3 loop is CATAASGSSYNEQFF.

V and J are TRBV5-1 and TRBJ1-2; TCRdb returns TRBD1, unconfirmable since there is no DNA. The CDR3 has 14 amino acids. In germline, CDR1 is SGHRS, CDR2 YFSETQ. The CDR3 here is CASSPNGGDYGYTF. Supplemented by reference TRBV5-1 and TRBJ1-2, the full variable domain reads KAGVTQTPRYLIKTRGQQVTLSCSPISGHRSVSWYQQTPGQGLQFLFEYFSETQRNKGNFPGRFSGRQFSNSRSEMNVSTLELGDSALYLCASSPNGGDYGYTFGSGTRLTVV.

CDR3 region: CASSPRAGGPEEQYF. The chain uses TRBV6-1 and TRBJ2-7; TCRdb's assignment of TRBD2 cannot be checked, as there is no DNA. CDR1 is MNHNS and CDR2 is SASEGT in the germline V gene. The CDR3 totals 15 residues.

V gene TRBV9 combines with J gene TRBJ1-1; lacking DNA, the TRBD1 call made by TCRdb goes unchecked. CDR3 size: 17 residues. CDR1 is SGDLS, CDR2 YYNGEE, per germline. The CDR3 loop reads CASSVAEGMRSDTEAFF.

J is TRBJ2-7 and V is TRBV10-3; absent DNA, TCRdb's TRBD1 call cannot be checked. The CDR3 has 14 residues. Germline V gene data show CDR1 as ENHRY and CDR2 as SYGVKD. CDR3 loop: CAISEWDRGREQYF.